The subject of this entry is one T cell receptor beta chain. Its antigen remains unknown. This specimen belongs to a study of glioma-infiltrating T cells. In the study overall: Low-grade gliomas were grade II; glioblastomas were grade IV at initial diagnosis. Study-wide findings and caveats: Signature shared blood CDR3 motifs were enriched in low-divergence and depleted in high-divergence patients. Above-expected tissue-blood divergence occurred in all gliomas, most in low-grade ones.

Germline CDR1 SEHNR, CDR2 FQNEAQ (reference sequence). This CDR3 spans 15 amino acids. The V and J ends lost 4 bases and 8 bases respectively, with 17 bases between them. Amplification of TCR alpha and beta CDR3 regions from RNA used iRepertoire nested multiplex PCR. Input was roughly 85-450 ng of tissue mRNA or PBMC total RNA. TCRdb itself ran the multiplex PCR reads through MiXCR, one entry per CDR3 protein. The data contain around 350,000 distinct CDR3 sequences, 35% to 45% of them singletons. V usage is TRBV7-9 and J usage is TRBJ1-4, with a tentative D call TRBD1 (5 bases). The sample taken for sequencing was glioma tissue, nonneoplastic brain tissue, or PBMCs (not recorded which). The receptor was isolated from a human donor with low-grade glioma or glioblastoma, undergoing nonglioma brain surgery, or in good health (not recorded which). CDR3 in DNA: TGTGCCAGCAGCTCGCACAGGCTCGGTCGGGAAAAACTGTTTTTT. Translation gives CASSSHRLGREKLFF.